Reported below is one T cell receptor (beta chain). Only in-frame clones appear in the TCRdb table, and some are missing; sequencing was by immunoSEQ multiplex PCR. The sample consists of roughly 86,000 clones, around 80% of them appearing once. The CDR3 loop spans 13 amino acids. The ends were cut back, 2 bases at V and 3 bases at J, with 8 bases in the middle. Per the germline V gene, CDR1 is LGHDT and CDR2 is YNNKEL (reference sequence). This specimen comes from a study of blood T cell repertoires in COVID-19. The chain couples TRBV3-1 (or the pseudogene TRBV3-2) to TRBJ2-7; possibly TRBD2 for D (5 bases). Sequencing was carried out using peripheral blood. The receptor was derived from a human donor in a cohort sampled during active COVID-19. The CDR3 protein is CASSQRAGYEQYF. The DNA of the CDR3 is TGTGCCAGCAGCCAACGGGCGGGCTACGAGCAGTACTTC.